What follows are 16 T cell receptor beta chains derived from one specimen sequenced in a study of blood T cell repertoires in COVID-19. The method was immunoSEQ multiplex PCR; TCRdb's version includes in-frame clones alone and lacks a portion of them. The data contain a few hundred thousand clones, nearly 90% of them seen just once; the ten biggest clones take up approximately 5%. Sequences were obtained from PBMCs or T cells enriched from blood (not recorded which). These receptors were taken from a woman in her thirties who had recovered from COVID-19.

The chain couples TRBV5-1 to TRBJ2-5, with 8 bases identical to TRBD1. Germline CDR1 reads SGHRS; CDR2 reads YFSETQ. The CDR3 runs to 14 residues. V lost 4 bases, J lost 5 bases, and 7 bases stayed unmatched. The CDR3 nucleotides read TGCGCCAGCAGCCCCGGACAGGGAATGGAGACCCAGTACTTC. Residues: CASSPGQGMETQYF.

The V and J genes are TRBV4-1 and TRBJ1-3; D not certain. Trimming removed 2 bases at V and 1 base at J, with 6 bases between. The CDR3 totals 14 residues. Germline-derived CDR1 and CDR2 are MGHRA and YSYEKL. CDR3 DNA: TGCGCCAGCAGCCAACCGGTATCTGGAAACACCATATATTTT. As protein: CASSQPVSGNTIYF.

The chain recombines TRBV19 with TRBJ2-1; D call uncertain. Germline lookup yields CDR1 LNHDA and CDR2 SQIVND (reference sequence). Between the trimmed V and J ends, which lost 5 bases and 7 bases, there was a span of 9 bases. This CDR3 has 12 amino acids. In DNA form, the CDR3 reads TGTGCCAGTAGTGCCCTGACTAATGAGCAGTTCTTC. Protein: CASSALTNEQFF. The variable domain in full, completed from reference TRBV19 and TRBJ2-1, reads DGGITQSPKYLFRKEGQNVTLSCEQNLNHDAMYWYRQDPGQGLRLIYYSQIVNDFQKGDIAEGYSVSREKKESFPLTVTSAQKNPTAFYLCASSALTNEQFFGPGTRLTVL.

V is TRBV30 and J is TRBJ2-5, with 8 positions matching TRBD1. CDR1 is GTSNPN, CDR2 SVGIG, per germline (reference sequence). The CDR3 contains 15 residues. The J segment lost 4 bases and the V segment lost 3 bases, leaving 10 bases of the junction unmatched. In DNA, the CDR3 is TGTGCCTGGAGGTTGGCAGGGGGCCAGGGAGAGACCCAGTACTTC. Its translation is CAWRLAGGQGETQYF.

V gene TRBV6-6 combines with J gene TRBJ1-1; D possibly corresponds to TRBD1 (6 bases). CDR3 length equals 13 residues. Germline V gene lookup returns CDR1 MNHNY and CDR2 SVGAGI (reference sequence). The germline V and J ends were trimmed by 2 bases and 6 bases, with 10 bases remaining between them. The CDR3 protein is CASSYGGSPEAFF. CDR3 sequence (DNA): TGTGCCAGCAGTTACGGGGGCTCCCCTGAAGCTTTCTTT.

The rearrangement joins TRBV5-1 to TRBJ1-1; 7 bases map to TRBD1. Unmatched junction bases numbered 11, after V lost 0 bases and J lost 6 bases. The length of the CDR3 is 16 residues. Germline-derived CDR1 and CDR2 are SGHRS and YFSETQ. Written as DNA, the CDR3 is TGCGCCAGCAGCTTGGGCCGGACAGGTGAAGGACCTGAAGCTTTCTTT. It codes for CASSLGRTGEGPEAFF.

The chain combines TRBV30 with TRBJ1-3, with TRBD1 matching over 8 bases. This CDR3 spans 15 amino acids. Germline values: CDR1 GTSNPN, CDR2 SVGIG (reference sequence). The J segment lost 3 bases and the V segment lost 3 bases, leaving 7 bases of the junction unmatched. For the CDR3, the DNA is TGTGCCTGGAGCGTCGCCAGGGGGCTTGGAAACACCATATATTTT. Translation gives CAWSVARGLGNTIYF.

The rearrangement links TRBV6-5 to TRBJ1-1, with D possibly being TRBD1 (6 bases). Trimming took 5 bases from V and 9 from J, leaving 22 bases between them. Germline V CDR1 and CDR2: MNHEY, SVGAGI. This CDR3 comprises 15 residues. CDR3 bases: TGTGCCAGCAGTACCGTCACCTCGGGACAAGGAAAAGCTTTCTTT. Amino acids: CASSTVTSGQGKAFF.

The chain joins TRBV5-1 to TRBJ2-1, with TRBD2 identical over 9 bases. Looked up from germline, CDR1 is SGHRS and CDR2 is YFSETQ. The V segment lost 0 bases and the J segment 0 bases; nucleotides outside the gene matches: 13. The CDR3 totals 20 residues. CDR3: CASSLVLASGDKYSYNEQFF. In DNA, the CDR3 is TGCGCCAGCAGCTTGGTTTTGGCTAGCGGGGACAAATACTCCTACAATGAGCAGTTCTTC.

This chain joins TRBV15 and TRBJ2-1; D uncertain. The V gene lost 2 bases and the J gene lost 5 bases, with 4 bases spanning the gap. The CDR3 is made up of 12 amino acids. Germline loops: CDR1 LNHNV, CDR2 YYDKDF (reference sequence). The CDR3 bases are TGTGCCACCAGCAGACAGGACAATGAGCAGTTCTTC. Protein product: CATSRQDNEQFF.

The chain links TRBV27 to TRBJ1-2, with TRBD1 identical over 7 bases. The germline gives CDR1 MNHEY, CDR2 SMNVEV (reference sequence). This CDR3 spans 11 amino acids. The V gene end was trimmed by 10 bases and the J gene end by 8 bases; junction bases not matched to a gene: 7. The chain's CDR3 is CATYRGGGYTF. DNA of the CDR3: TGTGCCACCTACAGGGGTGGCGGCTACACCTTC.

This clone turned up a few times. This chain connects TRBV27 to TRBJ1-5; D remains unclear. This CDR3 has 15 amino acids. Trimming stripped 2 bases from V and 3 bases from J, with 11 bases between. Germline V gene data show CDR1 as MNHEY and CDR2 as SMNVEV (reference sequence). The CDR3 DNA is TGTGCCAGCAGTTTAACCCGGGATGACAATCAGCCCCAGCATTTT. Protein: CASSLTRDDNQPQHF.

V gene TRBV18 combines with J gene TRBJ1-6, with D uncertain. V was pared by 3 bases and J by 9 bases, with 9 bases between. CDR1 is KGHSH and CDR2 is LQKENI in the germline V gene. There are 13 residues in the CDR3. This CDR3 reads CASSPLAVSPLHF. For the CDR3, the DNA is TGTGCCAGCTCACCTCTGGCGGTTTCACCCCTCCACTTT.

This chain links TRBV4-3 with TRBJ1-4, with a weak D call TRBD1 (5 bases). V was shortened by 1 base and J by 7 bases, with 13 bases between the two germline ends. The V gene's germline CDR1 is LGHNA and CDR2 YSLEER. CDR3 length: 15 amino acids. CDR3 sequence (DNA): TGCGCCAGCAGCCAAGGGGACGGGGGGGGTGAAAAACTGTTTTTT. As protein: CASSQGDGGGEKLFF.

J is TRBJ2-3 and V is TRBV6-7, with D perhaps matching TRBD2 (7 bases). TRBV6-7 is an ORF, with its function uncertain. The length of the CDR3 is 14 residues. The V and J ends lost 8 bases and 2 bases respectively, with 14 bases between them. The DNA of the CDR3 is TGTGCCAGCGGCGCGGGGGCACCCACAGATACGCAGTATTTT. Residues: CASGAGAPTDTQYF.

V usage is TRBV7-8 and J usage is TRBJ1-2; TRBD1 aligns across 10 bases. V dropped 2 bases and J dropped 7; count of bases not matched to a gene: 7. This CDR3 is built from 15 residues. CDR1 SGHVS and CDR2 FQNEAQ come from the germline V gene. CDR3 region: CASSLLGQGLGGYTF. The CDR3 nucleotides read TGTGCCAGCAGCTTATTGGGACAGGGGTTGGGTGGCTACACCTTC.